Below, one T cell receptor beta chain is given with its context. Its antigen is currently unknown. From the germline J gene comes the end of the CDR3, since the read stops 3 residues before it. This specimen comes from a study of Tregs in tolerant kidney transplant recipients. This table comes from immunoSEQ multiplex PCR, and its TCRdb copy is limited to in-frame clones, with some not included. Its table lists roughly 34,000 clones. The study's findings and limits: Few patients were studied, so findings need validation in larger groups.

The trim removed 1 base at V and 6 bases at J, leaving 5 bases unmatched. The CDR3 contains 14 residues. Germline values: CDR1 SGHVS, CDR2 FNYEAQ. This specimen was CD8+ T cells from blood, taken before the transplant. This TCR was recovered from a human donor who received a combined kidney and bone marrow transplant. The V call is TRBV7-6, the J call TRBJ2-7; 8 positions match TRBD2. The DNA read from the CDR3 is TGTGCCAGCAGCTTAGGACTAGCGACCGGCGAG. This gives the protein CASSLGLATGE. Given in full, the CDR3 is CASSLGLATGEQYF.